This section outlines one T cell receptor beta chain sequence together with its context. This clonotype was observed a handful of times. What antigen it recognizes has not been identified. No clone much larger than this one lies a single base away; base qualities are absent. The sample comes from a study of T-cell memory formation after mild COVID-19 (TCRdb year 2021). Regarding the study in general: TCR sequence clusters from the two donors were found to be largely donor specific. In two donors, T-cell clones that expanded and contracted after mild COVID-19 were tracked by sequencing TCRalpha and TCRbeta repertoires over time. Two young, previously healthy adult volunteers made up the cohort, one male and one female.

The full study reports these points: From day 15 to 85, contracting clones showed balanced CD4/CD8 phenotypes, whereas a second wave of clones that expanded from day 15 to 37 leaned towards CD4+. Contracting CD4+ clones turned up mainly in the CM and EM memory subsets, whereas EMRA was where CD8+ clones were enriched. SARS-CoV-2 specificity was not confirmed for the second-wave clones peaking on day 37. Some responding clones were found in pre-infection memory, which suggests that pre-existing cross-reactive memory T cells took part in the SARS-CoV-2 response. Only a couple of mild cases were covered in the study, and larger cohorts including severe cases with pre-infection samples were considered necessary.

Ficoll-Paque density gradient centrifugation was used to isolate PBMCs. Based on the germline V gene (reference sequence), the CDR1 and CDR2 sequences are SEHNR and FQNEAQ. The CDR3 covers 19 residues, taking in both the cysteine and the phenylalanine. This entry keeps only the CDR3 DNA: 57 bases, framed from base 1. V lost 4 bases and J lost 6 bases; the stretch between them is 28 bases long. Sequencing took place on an Illumina NovaSeq 6000. TCRalpha and TCRbeta cDNA libraries were constructed by 5'RACE with constant-segment primers, with sample barcodes and unique molecular identifiers being introduced. Trizol reagent was used to extract RNA from every sample. Libraries were amplified in two PCR steps, with a second sample barcode and Illumina TruSeq adapters added in the second step. The libraries were sequenced on an Illumina NovaSeq using 2 x 150 bp paired-end reads. As for how the authors treated the data: With migec v1.2.7, reads were demultiplexed and then collapsed into UMI-guided consensus sequences. Using mixcr v2.1.11, the UMI consensuses were aligned to TRA and TRB V and J templates and assembled into clonotypes. Clonotypes were classified as expanded or contracted when called significant by both edgeR and NoisET, with noise models trained on biological replicates. For edgeR calls, the thresholds were a false discovery rate-adjusted p below 0.01 and a log2 fold-change of 1. As an exploratory analysis of dynamics, PCA with hierarchical clustering was applied to max-normalized trajectories of the 1000 most abundant clonotypes. Separately sequenced CD4+ and CD8+ repertoires were used to assign the CD4 or CD8 phenotype of responding clones. The raw public reads went through TCRdb reprocessing: fastp at Q25, MiXCR clone calling, in-frame beta chains kept. Under each unique CDR3 protein, matching rows form one entry showing the most common genes and DNA. Here the V and J calls rest on TCRdb's processing, not on the authors' analysis. In all, the sample holds roughly 450,000 distinct CDR3 sequences, and 18% of those were seen once. Roughly an eighth of the sample goes to the ten largest clones.

The specimen sequenced was PBMCs or a T cell subset sorted from them (not recorded which). This clonotype was sampled from an adult woman who had mild COVID-19 (a few samples of this study predate the infection). The sample titles of this study are shuffled in the database, so cell type and time point are left out; the donor was told from shared clones. The sequence links TRBV7-9 to TRBJ2-1; the D gene may be TRBD1 or TRBD2, since each aligns over 7 bases. The DNA reads TGTGCCAGCAGCTCTCCGACAGGGATTCTAAGCGGGAATAGCAATGAGCAGTTCTTC. Translated, it gives CASSSPTGILSGNSNEQFF.